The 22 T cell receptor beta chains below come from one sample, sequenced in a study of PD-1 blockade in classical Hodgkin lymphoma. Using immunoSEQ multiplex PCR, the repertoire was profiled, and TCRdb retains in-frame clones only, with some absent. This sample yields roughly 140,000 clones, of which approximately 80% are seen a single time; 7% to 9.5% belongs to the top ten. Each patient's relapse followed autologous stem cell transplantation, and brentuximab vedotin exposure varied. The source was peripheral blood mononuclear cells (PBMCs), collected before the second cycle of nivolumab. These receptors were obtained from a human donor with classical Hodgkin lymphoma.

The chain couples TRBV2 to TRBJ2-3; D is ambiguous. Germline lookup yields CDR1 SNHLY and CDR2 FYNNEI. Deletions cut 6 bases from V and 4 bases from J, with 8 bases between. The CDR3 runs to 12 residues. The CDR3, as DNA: TGTGCCAGCAGATGGGCAGCAGATACGCAGTATTTT. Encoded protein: CASRWAADTQYF. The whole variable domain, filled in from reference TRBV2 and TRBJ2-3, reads EPEVTQTPSHQVTQMGQEVILRCVPISNHLYFYWYRQILGQKVEFLVSFYNNEISEKSEIFDDQFSVERPDGSNFTLKIRSTKLEDSAMYFCASRWAADTQYFGPGTRLTVL.

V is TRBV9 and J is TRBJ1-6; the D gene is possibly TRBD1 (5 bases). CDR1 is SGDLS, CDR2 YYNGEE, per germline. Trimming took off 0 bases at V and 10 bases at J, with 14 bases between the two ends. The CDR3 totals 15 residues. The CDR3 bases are TGTGCCAGCAGCGTAGACGGGGGATCGTACTCACCCCTCCACTTT. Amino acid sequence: CASSVDGGSYSPLHF.

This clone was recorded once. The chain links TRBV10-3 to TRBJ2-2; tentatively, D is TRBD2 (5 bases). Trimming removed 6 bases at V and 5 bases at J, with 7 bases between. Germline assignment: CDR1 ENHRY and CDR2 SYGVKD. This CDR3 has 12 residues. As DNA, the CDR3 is TGTGCCATCAGGGAGGAGACCGGGGAGCTGTTTTTT. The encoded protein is CAIREETGELFF.

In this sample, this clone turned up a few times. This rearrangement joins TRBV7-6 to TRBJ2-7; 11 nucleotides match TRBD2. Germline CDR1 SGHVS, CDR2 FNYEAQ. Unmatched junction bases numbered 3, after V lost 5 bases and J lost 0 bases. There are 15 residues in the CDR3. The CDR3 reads CASSELAGASYEQYF. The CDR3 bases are TGTGCCAGCAGCGAACTAGCGGGGGCCTCCTACGAGCAGTACTTC.

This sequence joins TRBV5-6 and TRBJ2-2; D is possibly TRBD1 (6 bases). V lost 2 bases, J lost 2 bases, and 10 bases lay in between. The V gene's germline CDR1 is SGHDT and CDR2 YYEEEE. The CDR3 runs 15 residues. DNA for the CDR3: TGTGCCAGCAGCTTCCTACAGGGTAACACCGGGGAGCTGTTTTTT. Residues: CASSFLQGNTGELFF.

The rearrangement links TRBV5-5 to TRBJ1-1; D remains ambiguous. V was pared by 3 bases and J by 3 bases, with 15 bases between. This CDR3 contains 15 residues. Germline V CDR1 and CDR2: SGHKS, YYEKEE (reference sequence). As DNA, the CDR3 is TGTGCCAGCAGCTCTCAACCTACTCGGGACACTGAAGCTTTCTTT. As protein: CASSSQPTRDTEAFF.

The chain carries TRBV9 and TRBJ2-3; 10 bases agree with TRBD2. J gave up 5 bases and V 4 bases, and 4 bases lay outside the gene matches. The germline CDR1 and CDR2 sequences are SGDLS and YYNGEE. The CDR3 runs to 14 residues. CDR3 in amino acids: CASSNSGGRDTQYF. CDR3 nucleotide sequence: TGTGCCAGCAGCAATAGCGGGGGGCGAGATACGCAGTATTTT.

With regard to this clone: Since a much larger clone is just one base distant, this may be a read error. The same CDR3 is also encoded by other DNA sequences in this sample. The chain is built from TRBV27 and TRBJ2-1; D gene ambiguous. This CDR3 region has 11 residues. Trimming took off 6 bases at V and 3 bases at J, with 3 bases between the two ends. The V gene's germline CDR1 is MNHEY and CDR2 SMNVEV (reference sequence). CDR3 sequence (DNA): TGTGCCAGCAGCCTCTACAATGAGCAGTTCTTC. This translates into CASSLYNEQFF.

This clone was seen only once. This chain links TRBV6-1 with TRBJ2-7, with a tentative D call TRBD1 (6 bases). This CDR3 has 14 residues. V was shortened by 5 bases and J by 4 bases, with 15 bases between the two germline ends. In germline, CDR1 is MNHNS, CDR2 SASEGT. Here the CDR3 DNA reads TGTGCCAGCAGTACAGGGCATGGAGGATACGAGCAGTACTTC. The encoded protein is CASSTGHGGYEQYF.

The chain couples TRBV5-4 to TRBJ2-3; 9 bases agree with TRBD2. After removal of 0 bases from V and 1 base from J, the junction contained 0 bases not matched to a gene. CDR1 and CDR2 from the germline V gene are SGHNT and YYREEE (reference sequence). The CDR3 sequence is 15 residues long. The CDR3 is CASSLGTSGTDTQYF. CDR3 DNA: TGTGCCAGCAGCTTGGGGACTAGCGGCACAGATACGCAGTATTTT. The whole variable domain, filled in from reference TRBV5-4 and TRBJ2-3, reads ETGVTQSPTHLIKTRGQQVTLRCSSQSGHNTVSWYQQALGQGPQFIFQYYREEENGRGNFPPRFSGLQFPNYSSELNVNALELDDSALYLCASSLGTSGTDTQYFGPGTRLTVL.

This CDR3 is CASSYRGQGDTQYF. CDR3 sequence (DNA): TGTGCCAGCAGTTACCGGGGACAGGGAGATACGCAGTATTTT. J is TRBJ2-3 and V is TRBV6-5, with TRBD1 matching over 9 bases. J gave up 5 bases and V 2 bases, and 2 bases lay outside the gene matches. Germline V gene lookup returns CDR1 MNHEY and CDR2 SVGAGI. This CDR3 contains 14 residues.

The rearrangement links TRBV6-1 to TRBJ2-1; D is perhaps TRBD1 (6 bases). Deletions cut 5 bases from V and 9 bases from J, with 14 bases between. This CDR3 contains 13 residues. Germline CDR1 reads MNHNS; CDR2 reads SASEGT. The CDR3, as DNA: TGTGCCAGCAGTTTCACAGGGAGAAGTGAGCAGTTCTTC. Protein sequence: CASSFTGRSEQFF.

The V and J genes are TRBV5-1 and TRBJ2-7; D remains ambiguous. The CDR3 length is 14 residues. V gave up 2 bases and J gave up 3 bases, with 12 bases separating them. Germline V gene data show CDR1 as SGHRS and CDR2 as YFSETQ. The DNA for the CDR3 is TGCGCCAGCAGCTTAGAGGCGGTTGACTACGAGCAGTACTTC. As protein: CASSLEAVDYEQYF.

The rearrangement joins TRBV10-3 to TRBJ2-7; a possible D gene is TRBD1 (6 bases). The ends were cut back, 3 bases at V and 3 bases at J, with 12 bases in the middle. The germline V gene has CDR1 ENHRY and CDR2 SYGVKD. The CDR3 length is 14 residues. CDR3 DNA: TGTGCCATCAGTGAAAACAGGGATAACTACGAGCAGTACTTC. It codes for CAISENRDNYEQYF.

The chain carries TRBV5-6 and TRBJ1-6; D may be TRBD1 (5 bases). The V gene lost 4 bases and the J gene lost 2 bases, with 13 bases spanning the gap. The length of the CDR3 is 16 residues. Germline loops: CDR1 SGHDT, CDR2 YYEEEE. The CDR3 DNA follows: TGTGCCAGCAGCGTTCAGGGTGGCGCCTATAATTCACCCCTCCACTTT. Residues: CASSVQGGAYNSPLHF.

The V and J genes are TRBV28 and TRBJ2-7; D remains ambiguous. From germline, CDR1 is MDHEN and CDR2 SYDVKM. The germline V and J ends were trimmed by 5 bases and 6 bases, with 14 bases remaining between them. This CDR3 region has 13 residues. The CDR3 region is CASSPSARPEQYF. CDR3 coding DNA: TGTGCCAGCAGTCCATCGGCGCGACCCGAGCAGTACTTC.

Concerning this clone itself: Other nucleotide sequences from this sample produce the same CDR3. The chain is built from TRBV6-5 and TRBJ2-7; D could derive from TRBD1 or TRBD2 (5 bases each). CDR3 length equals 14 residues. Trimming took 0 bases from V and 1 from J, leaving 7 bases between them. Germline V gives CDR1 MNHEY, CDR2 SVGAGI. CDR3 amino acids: CASSYSRGSYEQYF. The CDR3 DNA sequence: TGTGCCAGCAGTTACTCGAGGGGTTCCTACGAGCAGTACTTC.

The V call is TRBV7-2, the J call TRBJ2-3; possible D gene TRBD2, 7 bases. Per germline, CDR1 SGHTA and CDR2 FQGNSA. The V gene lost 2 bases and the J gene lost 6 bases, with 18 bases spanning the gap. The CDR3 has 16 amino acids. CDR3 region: CASSLNWGGLGDTQYF. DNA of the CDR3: TGTGCCAGCAGCTTAAATTGGGGGGGCCTTGGGGATACGCAGTATTTT.

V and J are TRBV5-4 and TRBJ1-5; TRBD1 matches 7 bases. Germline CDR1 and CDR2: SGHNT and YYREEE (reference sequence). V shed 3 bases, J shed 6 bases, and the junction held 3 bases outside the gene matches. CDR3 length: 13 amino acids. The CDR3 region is CASSWDSAQPQHF. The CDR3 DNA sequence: TGTGCCAGCAGCTGGGACAGCGCTCAGCCCCAGCATTTT.

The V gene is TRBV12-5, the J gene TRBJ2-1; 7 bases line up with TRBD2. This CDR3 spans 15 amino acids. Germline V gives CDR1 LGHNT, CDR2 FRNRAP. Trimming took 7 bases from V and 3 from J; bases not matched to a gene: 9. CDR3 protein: CASDGPGGHYNEQFF. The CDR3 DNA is TGTGCTAGTGACGGGCCGGGAGGACACTACAATGAGCAGTTCTTC.

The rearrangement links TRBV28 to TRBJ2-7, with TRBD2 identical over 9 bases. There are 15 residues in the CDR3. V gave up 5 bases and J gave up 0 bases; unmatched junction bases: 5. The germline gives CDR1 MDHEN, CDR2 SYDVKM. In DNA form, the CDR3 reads TGTGCCAGCAGTCTTAGCGGGAGCCCCTCCTACGAGCAGTACTTC. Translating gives CASSLSGSPSYEQYF.

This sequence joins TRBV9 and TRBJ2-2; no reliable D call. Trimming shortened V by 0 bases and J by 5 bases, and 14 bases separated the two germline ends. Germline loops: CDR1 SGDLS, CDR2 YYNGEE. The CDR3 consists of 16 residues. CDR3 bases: TGTGCCAGCAGCGTAGCTAGGTTCTTCCAAACCGGGGAGCTGTTTTTT. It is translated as CASSVARFFQTGELFF.